This T cell receptor beta chain was sequenced for a study of control samples from healthy donors and cancer patients. This table comes from immunoSEQ multiplex PCR, and its TCRdb copy is limited to in-frame clones, with some not included. The sample consists of 150,000 to 200,000 clones, 90% of them appearing once. The length of the CDR3 is 15 residues. Germline values: CDR1 KGHSH, CDR2 LQKENI. Trimming at V came to 6 bases and at J to 3 bases, leaving 7 bases not matched to a gene. What was sequenced was blood. The chain uses TRBV18 and TRBJ2-7, with 11 bases identical to TRBD2. The source is a woman between 50 and 59 years old in good health. The CDR3 sequence: CASSAGTSGSYEQYF. DNA of the CDR3: TGTGCCAGCTCGGCCGGGACTAGCGGAAGCTACGAGCAGTACTTC.